Sequencing of this TCR beta chain was carried out in a study of read filtering for tumor transcriptome and immune sequencing. Across the whole study: By R-ISS, stages I, II and III held around 8, 15 and 7 patients. Transcriptome libraries were built from DNase-treated RNA.

This clonotype occurred many times. What it binds is not known. Findings of the study overall: IR-seq captured clonotypes deeper and more reliably than RNA-seq. Single-read clonotypes: approximately 87% of IR-seq clonotypes (about 3.5% of reads), almost 75% of RNA-seq clonotypes (44.6% of reads).

This library used roughly 370 ng RNA and molecular barcoded adaptors spanning alpha/delta and beta/gamma chains. One entry per CDR3 protein results from TCRdb running MiXCR on the reads. The table includes around 50,000 distinct CDR3 sequences, 20% to 25% detected once. The CDR3 spans 15 residues. Between the trimmed V and J ends, which lost 7 bases and 1 base, there was a span of 16 bases. The chain employs TRBV12-3 or TRBV12-4 and TRBJ2-5, with D perhaps TRBD1 (5 bases). This TCR came from a donor at least 40 years old with multiple myeloma. Material: a population of CD138-negative cells sorted from bone marrow. This CDR3 reads CASNLGGAPQETQYF. The CDR3 DNA follows: TGTGCCAGCAACCTGGGTGGGGCCCCCCAAGAGACCCAGTACTTC.